This entry describes one T cell receptor beta chain. What it recognizes is unknown. V was cut by 5 bases and J by 3 bases, with 16 bases left in between. The CDR3 loop spans 15 amino acids. Looked up from germline, CDR1 is SGHRS and CDR2 is YFSETQ. This table comes from immunoSEQ multiplex PCR, and its TCRdb copy is limited to in-frame clones, with some not included. In the table there are about 58,000 clones, around 84% of which are singletons. The source of the sample is a study of OX40 agonist ivuxolimab in advanced cancers. Overall study results and limits: Among the lowest peripheral clonal expansion occurred in 0.1-3.0 mg/kg partial responders.

Samples of blood were obtained at baseline, on cycle 4 day 1, and on cycle 7 day 1. The V gene is TRBV5-1, the J gene TRBJ2-3, with D possibly TRBD2 on 6 matching bases. This TCR derives from an adult with an advanced solid tumor such as melanoma, head and neck, liver or kidney cancer. The sample consisted of CD4+ or CD8+ T cells sorted from blood, taken in a trial of the OX40 agonist ivuxolimab. The CDR3 protein is CASRLPGGETDTQYF. As DNA, the CDR3 is TGCGCCAGCAGACTCCCCGGAGGGGAAACAGATACGCAGTATTTT.